These 9 T cell receptor beta chains were sequenced from one sample in a study of human T cells and chemical hapten exposure. TCRdb reprocessed the RACE reads via MiXCR and lists one record per CDR3 protein. The repertoire includes fewer than 400,000 distinct CDR3 sequences, around 7% of them detected once, and 8.4% sits in the top ten. The time point: patch test 1, 2 weeks after DPC sensitization. Treatment given: therapeutic diphenylcyclopropenone sensitization with weekly scalp DPC. The starting material was whole blood, obtained in connection with sensitization to the hapten diphenylcyclopropenone (DPC). All receptors come from a woman in her late teens or twenties with alopecia areata. Some clones in this sample may be carry-over from other donors' samples.

This chain uses TRBV20-1 with TRBJ1-3, with D possibly matching TRBD1 (6 bases). V gave up 4 bases and J gave up 4 bases, with 11 bases separating them. This CDR3 has 13 amino acids. Germline CDR1 reads DFQATT; CDR2 reads SNEGSKA (reference sequence). CDR3 residues: CSAISGVGNTIYF. The DNA of the CDR3 is TGCAGTGCTATCTCAGGGGTCGGAAACACCATATATTTT.

In this sample, this clonotype turned up many times. V usage is TRBV29-1 and J usage is TRBJ2-2; tentative D call: TRBD2 (6 bases). Trimming pared 6 bases from V and 6 bases from J, leaving 20 bases between. This CDR3 region has 15 residues. The germline CDR1 and CDR2 sequences are SQVTM and ANQGSEA. CDR3 in DNA: TGCAGCGTCCAACCCCCGTCTAGCGTGTCCGGGGAGCTGTTTTTT. This sequence encodes CSVQPPSSVSGELFF.

This clonotype was detected ten times or more. The chain combines TRBV27 with TRBJ2-7; no definite D call. Between the trimmed V and J ends, which lost 0 bases and 2 bases, there was a span of 11 bases. Germline CDR1 reads MNHEY; CDR2 reads SMNVEV (reference sequence). This CDR3 comprises 15 residues. CDR3 coding DNA: TGTGCCAGCAGTTTATCTCGGACGCTGACCTACGAGCAGTACTTC. Its translation: CASSLSRTLTYEQYF.

This clonotype was seen a few times. The chain couples TRBV20-1 to TRBJ1-6; D might be TRBD1 (5 bases). Trimming shortened V by 5 bases and J by 7 bases, and 15 bases separated the two germline ends. The CDR3 runs to 14 residues. Germline assignment: CDR1 DFQATT and CDR2 SNEGSKA (reference sequence). The CDR3 DNA reads as TGCAGTGCTGGCCGGGACTGGACCAATTCACCCCTCCACTTT. Its translation is CSAGRDWTNSPLHF.

This clonotype showed up just a few times. This chain links TRBV3-1 with TRBJ1-5; no clear D gene. The V end lost 0 bases, the J end lost 9 bases, and 12 bases lay between the germline ends. Per germline, CDR1 LGHDT and CDR2 YNNKEL (reference sequence). This CDR3 spans 14 amino acids. The CDR3 protein is CASSQDPQRGPQHF. CDR3 bases: TGTGCCAGCAGCCAAGATCCCCAGAGAGGGCCCCAGCATTTT.

In its sample, this clonotype was seen many times. The chain has TRBV9 and TRBJ2-1, with 8 bases that match TRBD2. The CDR3 has 15 amino acids. Germline V CDR1 and CDR2: SGDLS, YYNGEE. Germline trimming cut 1 base from V and 10 bases from J; bases unmatched to any gene: 10. The CDR3 DNA is TGTGCCAGCAGCGTATTGTACAGCGGGGGCGACGAGCAGTTCTTC. Protein: CASSVLYSGGDEQFF.

The CDR3 reads CASSSPRASGRTGELFF. The CDR3 region has the DNA TGTGCCAGCAGCTCACCTCGAGCTAGCGGTCGCACCGGGGAGCTGTTTTTT. V and J are TRBV9 and TRBJ2-2; 7 bases align to TRBD2. Per the germline V gene, CDR1 is SGDLS and CDR2 is YYNGEE. The length of the CDR3 is 17 residues. Unmatched junction bases numbered 13, after V lost 4 bases and J lost 4 bases.

This clonotype was seen more than once but under ten times. The chain combines TRBV5-1 with TRBJ2-7; D is unclear. Germline values: CDR1 SGHRS, CDR2 YFSETQ. The CDR3 length is 12 residues. The ends were cut back, 4 bases at V and 4 bases at J, with 9 bases in the middle. The CDR3 sequence: CASSPTHYEQYF. CDR3 nucleotide sequence: TGCGCCAGCAGCCCGACCCATTACGAGCAGTACTTC.

This clonotype was detected only a few times. The V and J genes are TRBV11-2 and TRBJ2-2; D gene uncertain. The V end lost 2 bases, the J end lost 6 bases, and 4 bases lay between the germline ends. The CDR3 covers 12 residues. From germline, CDR1 is SGHAT and CDR2 FQNNGV. The CDR3 nucleotides are TGTGCCAGCAGCTTACTAGCCGGGGAGCTGTTTTTT. The encoded protein is CASSLLAGELFF.